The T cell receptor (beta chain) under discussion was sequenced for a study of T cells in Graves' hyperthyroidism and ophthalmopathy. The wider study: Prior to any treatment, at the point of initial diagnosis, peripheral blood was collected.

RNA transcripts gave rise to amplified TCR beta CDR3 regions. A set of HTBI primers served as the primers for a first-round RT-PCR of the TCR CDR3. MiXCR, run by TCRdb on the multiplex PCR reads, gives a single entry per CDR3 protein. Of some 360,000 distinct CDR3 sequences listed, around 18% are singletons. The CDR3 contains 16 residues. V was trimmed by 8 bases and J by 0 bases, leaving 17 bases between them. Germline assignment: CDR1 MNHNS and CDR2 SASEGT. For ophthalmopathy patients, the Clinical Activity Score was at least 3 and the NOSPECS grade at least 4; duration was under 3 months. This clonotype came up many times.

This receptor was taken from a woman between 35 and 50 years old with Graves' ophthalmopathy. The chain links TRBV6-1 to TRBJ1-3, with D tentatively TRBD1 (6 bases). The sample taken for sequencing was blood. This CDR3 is CASARTAVRSGNTIYF. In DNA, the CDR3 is TGTGCCAGCGCCCGGACAGCAGTTCGCTCTGGAAACACCATATATTTT.